This TCR beta chain was found in a study of cytomegalovirus exposure and HLA in healthy donors. The PCR contained 60 Vbeta and 13 Jbeta primers. TCRdb's table, derived via immunoSEQ multiplex PCR, lists solely in-frame clones and lacks some. The sample contains 120,000 or so clones, approximately 82% of which appear only once. The CDR3 runs 15 residues. V lost 5 bases and J lost 2, with 13 bases in between. Germline loops: CDR1 SGHTA, CDR2 FQGNSA. The gene calls are TRBV7-2 and TRBJ1-5, with D possibly matching TRBD1 (5 bases). The sequenced material came from PBMCs. The receptor's source is a man younger than 45 in good health and CMV-seropositive. CDR3 loop: CASSQGGHRNQPQHF. CDR3 DNA sequence: TGTGCCAGCAGCCAGGGAGGGCACCGCAATCAGCCCCAGCATTTT.